The 17 T cell receptor beta chains below were found in one sample sequenced in a study of PD-L1 blockade in urothelial cancer. The data were produced by immunoSEQ multiplex PCR, yet TCRdb's version contains in-frame clones alone and is incomplete. This table has tens of thousands of clones, over 75% appearing once. Time point noted: pretreatment peripheral blood. The sequencing used PBMCs, collected around atezolizumab (anti-PD-L1) treatment. The receptors here all came from a man between 60 and 75 years old with urothelial cancer.

The rearrangement links TRBV25-1 to TRBJ1-1, with a weak D call TRBD1 (6 bases). V was trimmed by 4 bases and J by 5 bases, leaving 11 bases between them. The CDR3 sequence is 13 residues long. The germline gives CDR1 MGHDK, CDR2 SYGVNS. The CDR3 region is CASSVGAETEAFF. CDR3 DNA: TGTGCCAGCAGTGTGGGGGCTGAGACTGAAGCTTTCTTT.

The chain combines TRBV5-4 with TRBJ2-2, with TRBD2 identical over 10 bases. The CDR3 consists of 16 residues. The V and J ends lost 0 bases and 1 base, in that order; junction bases with no gene match: 0. Germline V gives CDR1 SGHNT, CDR2 YYREEE (reference sequence). CDR3 protein: CASSLGLAGNTGELFF. The CDR3 DNA reads as TGTGCCAGCAGCTTGGGACTAGCGGGGAACACCGGGGAGCTGTTTTTT.

This clone has only a few counts. The chain is built from TRBV5-1 and TRBJ2-1, with 7 bases fitting TRBD1. The germline CDR1 and CDR2 sequences are SGHRS and YFSETQ. V shed 0 bases, J shed 3 bases, and the junction held 6 bases outside the gene matches. This CDR3 is 16 amino acids long. The CDR3 sequence: CASSLEIGTDYNEQFF. CDR3 DNA sequence: TGCGCCAGCAGCTTGGAAATCGGGACAGACTACAATGAGCAGTTCTTC.

This sequence joins TRBV11-3 and TRBJ2-7; 8 nucleotides align to TRBD2. Unmatched junction bases numbered 12, after V lost 3 bases and J lost 5 bases. Germline lookup yields CDR1 SGHNT and CDR2 YENEEA. The CDR3 loop spans 16 amino acids. The chain's CDR3 is CASSLGPGLVSDEQYF. The CDR3 DNA is TGTGCCAGCAGCTTGGGACCGGGACTAGTTTCGGACGAGCAGTACTTC.

The chain carries TRBV20-1 and TRBJ1-1; D uncertain. The CDR3 extends over 11 amino acids. The V gene lost 6 bases and the J gene lost 10 bases, with 15 bases spanning the gap. Germline V gene lookup returns CDR1 DFQATT and CDR2 SNEGSKA (reference sequence). The CDR3 nucleotides are TGCAGTGCCCGAGGAGGGTTGAGAGCTTTCTTT. It yields the protein CSARGGLRAFF.

This clone was recorded only once. The chain recombines TRBV18 with TRBJ2-1; 10 bases align to TRBD1. Per the germline V gene, CDR1 is KGHSH and CDR2 is LQKENI. The CDR3 has 15 amino acids. V dropped 3 bases and J dropped 5; count of bases not matched to a gene: 4. In nucleotides, the CDR3 is TGTGCCAGCTCACCTCGGACAGGGGGTAACAATGAGCAGTTCTTC. The encoded protein is CASSPRTGGNNEQFF.

V gene TRBV5-4 combines with J gene TRBJ2-5, with 7 bases lining up with TRBD1. CDR3 length: 15 residues. V lost 1 base and J lost 5; bases outside the gene matches: 8. Germline V CDR1 and CDR2: SGHNT, YYREEE (reference sequence). The CDR3, as DNA: TGTGCCAGCAGCTTGTATACAGGGGACGGGGAGACCCAGTACTTC. Its protein product is CASSLYTGDGETQYF.

The chain joins TRBV2 to TRBJ1-1; no clear D gene. V was cut by 6 bases and J by 0 bases, with 11 bases left in between. Germline values: CDR1 SNHLY, CDR2 FYNNEI. The CDR3 length is 14 residues. In nucleotides, the CDR3 is TGTGCCAGCAGGGAGGGAGAGTTGAACACTGAAGCTTTCTTT. It codes for CASREGELNTEAFF.

The chain carries TRBV9 and TRBJ2-7; D might be TRBD1 (6 bases). Germline assignment: CDR1 SGDLS and CDR2 YYNGEE. The CDR3 is 15 residues long. The V end lost 3 bases, the J end lost 2 bases, and 15 bases lay between the germline ends. The CDR3 region is CASSASTGPTYEQYF. The CDR3, as DNA: TGTGCCAGCAGCGCCTCTACAGGGCCTACCTACGAGCAGTACTTC.

Here the CDR3 DNA reads TGTGCCAGCAGCCCACAACCCCGCGGGGTCAATGAGCAGTTCTTC. It encodes CASSPQPRGVNEQFF. V usage is TRBV11-2 and J usage is TRBJ2-1; D is possibly TRBD2 (6 bases). Germline assignment: CDR1 SGHAT and CDR2 FQNNGV. The germline V and J ends were trimmed by 5 bases and 6 bases, with 17 bases remaining between them. CDR3 length: 15 residues.

About this clone: Compared with germline, one end of the junction differs, possibly owing to a read error. The gene calls are TRBV7-6 and TRBJ2-5, with D possibly being TRBD1 (6 bases). The CDR3 contains 13 residues. Germline CDR1 is SGHVS and CDR2 is FNYEAQ. This CDR3 is CASSYTGQGTQYF. CDR3 coding DNA: TGTGCCAGCAGCTACACGGGACAAGGGACCCAGTACTTC.

The J gene is TRBJ2-7, the V gene TRBV7-3; 7 bases line up with TRBD2. V shed 6 bases and J 2 bases; nucleotides not matched to a gene: 7. Germline assignment: CDR1 SGHTA and CDR2 FQGTGA. CDR3 length: 14 residues. The CDR3 protein is CASSSSGTAYEQYF. The CDR3, as DNA: TGTGCCAGCAGTTCCAGCGGGACCGCCTACGAGCAGTACTTC.

This clone has only a few counts. For the CDR3, the DNA is TGTGCCAGCAGTAGACAGGGTGGGAATCAGCCCCAGCATTTT. This translates into CASSRQGGNQPQHF. V and J are TRBV2 and TRBJ1-5; TRBD1 matches 7 bases. Losses at the gene ends were 5 bases for V and 4 bases for J; bases not matched to a gene: 5. Germline CDR1 SNHLY, CDR2 FYNNEI. CDR3 length: 14 amino acids.

V usage is TRBV4-1 and J usage is TRBJ2-1; D might be TRBD2 (6 bases). Germline V gene data show CDR1 as MGHRA and CDR2 as YSYEKL. The CDR3 has 15 residues. Between the trimmed V and J ends, which lost 0 bases and 5 bases, there was a span of 11 bases. The chain's CDR3 is CASSQDPGLNNEQFF. The CDR3 nucleotides are TGCGCCAGCAGCCAAGATCCGGGACTTAACAATGAGCAGTTCTTC.

The chain joins TRBV7-2 to TRBJ2-5; 10 bases agree with TRBD1. After removal of 3 bases from V and 0 bases from J, the junction contained 1 base not matched to a gene. Germline V CDR1 and CDR2: SGHTA, FQGNSA. The CDR3 is 15 residues long. The chain's CDR3 is CASSLDRGYQETQYF. DNA of the CDR3: TGTGCCAGCAGCTTGGACAGGGGGTACCAAGAGACCCAGTACTTC.

This clone came up once. The chain links TRBV6-1 to TRBJ2-7, with 7 nucleotides matching TRBD2. There are 14 residues in the CDR3. Germline V gives CDR1 MNHNS, CDR2 SASEGT. After removal of 2 bases from V and 4 bases from J, the junction contained 5 bases not matched to a gene. Here the CDR3 DNA reads TGTGCCAGCAGTGAACGGGGAGGGGTATACGAGCAGTACTTC. Its translation is CASSERGGVYEQYF.

The chain carries TRBV11-2 and TRBJ2-7; D perhaps matches TRBD1 (6 bases). Trimming took 5 bases from V and 4 from J, leaving 12 bases between them. The CDR3 covers 13 residues. Looked up from germline, CDR1 is SGHAT and CDR2 is FQNNGV. CDR3 amino acids: CASSRDTQYEQYF. CDR3 nucleotide sequence: TGTGCCAGCAGCCGGGACACCCAATACGAGCAGTACTTC.